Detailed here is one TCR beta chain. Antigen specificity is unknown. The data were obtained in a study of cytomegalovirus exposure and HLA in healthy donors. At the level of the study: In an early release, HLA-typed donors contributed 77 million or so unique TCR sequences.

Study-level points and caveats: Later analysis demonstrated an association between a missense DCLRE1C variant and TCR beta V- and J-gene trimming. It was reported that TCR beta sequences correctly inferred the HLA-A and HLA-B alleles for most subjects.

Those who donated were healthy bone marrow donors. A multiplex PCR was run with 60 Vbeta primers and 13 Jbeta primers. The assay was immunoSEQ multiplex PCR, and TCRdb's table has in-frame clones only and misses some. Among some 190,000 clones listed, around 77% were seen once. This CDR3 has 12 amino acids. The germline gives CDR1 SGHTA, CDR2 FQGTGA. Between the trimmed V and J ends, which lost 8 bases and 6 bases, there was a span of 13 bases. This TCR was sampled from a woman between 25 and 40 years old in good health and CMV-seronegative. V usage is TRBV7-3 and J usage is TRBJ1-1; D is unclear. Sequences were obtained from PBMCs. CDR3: CASSFTGSEAFF. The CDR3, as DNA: TGTGCCAGCTCTTTTACGGGATCTGAAGCTTTCTTT.